Listed below are T cell receptor beta chains from one sample, sequenced in a study of OX40 agonist ivuxolimab in advanced cancers. The repertoire was sequenced with immunoSEQ multiplex PCR; TCRdb's copy has only in-frame clones and lacks some. Seen here are 74,000 or so clones, around 85% observed once, and the top ten hold roughly 2.2%. The sample here was CD4+ or CD8+ T cells sorted from blood, taken in a trial of the OX40 agonist ivuxolimab. These receptors were collected from an adult with an advanced solid tumor such as melanoma, head and neck, liver or kidney cancer. Both conserved end residues are part of each CDR3. Each record gives: clone size, V gene, J gene, D gene, CDR3 DNA, CDR3 protein. A D gene is named only where the DNA matches it firmly. The listing skips clone size in some rows; elsewhere it reads once, few, many or a size class.

>.|TRBV7-2|TRBJ2-3|TRBD2
TGTGCCAGCAGCTTATCACTAGCGGGGGTTGTAGATACGCAGTATTTT
CASSLSLAGVVDTQYF
>.|TRBV7-3|TRBJ2-1|.
TGTGCCAGCAGCCTTACAGGGTACAATGAGCAGTTCTTC
CASSLTGYNEQFF
>.|TRBV30|TRBJ2-1|.
TGTGCCTTCACTAACGGGGCTACGAGGTTCTTC
CAFTNGATRFF
>few|TRBV10-3|TRBJ1-5|TRBD1
TGTGCCACTTTACAGGGGGGGTTGAATCAGCCCCAGCATTTT
CATLQGGLNQPQHF
>.|TRBV6-1|TRBJ2-4|TRBD1
TGTGCCAGCAGCACAGGGGATCTAGCCAAAAACATTCAGTACTTC
CASSTGDLAKNIQYF
>.|TRBV28|TRBJ1-4|.
TGTGCCAGCAGTCGGGGGGGTGTGGATGAAAAACTGTTTTTT
CASSRGGVDEKLFF
>.|TRBV11-1|TRBJ1-1|.
TGTGCCAGCAGCTTAGGGGCAGGGAAGATGAACACTGAAGCTTTCTTT
CASSLGAGKMNTEAFF
>.|TRBV27|TRBJ1-3|.
TGTGCCAGCAGTTTAGGGGGATTTGGAAACACCATATATTTT
CASSLGGFGNTIYF
>.|TRBV7-9|TRBJ2-7|TRBD2
TGTGCCAGCAGATCGACTAGCGGGAGTCACGAGCAGTACTTC
CASRSTSGSHEQYF
>.|TRBV19|TRBJ2-1|.
TGTGCCAGTAGTACCAACCCCTGGACCGCAGGGGGGGAGGCTGAGCAGTTCTTC
CASSTNPWTAGGEAEQFF
>.|TRBV19|TRBJ2-3|.
TGTGCCAGTAGTCGCGACACAGATACGCAGTATTTT
CASSRDTDTQYF
>once|TRBV2|TRBJ1-4|.
TGTGCCAGCAGTCGGGTTGAAAAACTGTTTTTT
CASSRVEKLFF
>.|TRBV19|TRBJ1-1|.
TGTGCCAGTCGTCATACCGGGACCCTGAACACTGAAGCTTTCTTT
CASRHTGTLNTEAFF
>.|TRBV7-9|TRBJ2-5|.
TGTGCCAGCAGCTTAGCTGGGACCGAGACCCAGTACTTC
CASSLAGTETQYF
>once|TRBV19|TRBJ1-2|TRBD1
TGTGCCAGTCGCCTAACGGGACAGAGTTCTTATGGCTACACCTTC
CASRLTGQSSYGYTF
>.|TRBV15|TRBJ1-5|.
TGTGCCACCAGCAGAGATTACGGGGAGGGGCCGGAGCCCCAGCATTTT
CATSRDYGEGPEPQHF
>.|TRBV7-9|TRBJ1-4|.
TGTGCCAGCAGCTCACAGGGAACTGGTGAAAAACTGTTTTTT
CASSSQGTGEKLFF
>.|TRBV7-3|TRBJ2-5|.
TGTGCCAGCAGCTTCAGGAACCAAGAGACCCAGTACTTC
CASSFRNQETQYF
>once|TRBV7-3|TRBJ1-6|.
TGTGCCAGCAGCCTGACGGCCTCCTATAATTCACCCCTCCACTTT
CASSLTASYNSPLHF
>.|TRBV7-2|TRBJ1-5|.
TGTGCCAGCAGCTTAGAAGGTTATAGCAATCAGCCCCAGCATTTT
CASSLEGYSNQPQHF
>.|TRBV7-9|TRBJ2-1|TRBD1
TGTGCCAGCAGCTTAGTATTGGACAGGGTCCACAATGAGCAGTTCTTC
CASSLVLDRVHNEQFF
>.|TRBV27|TRBJ1-2|TRBD1
TGTGCCAGCAGTTTCCGTGGGACAGGGAGGGATGGCTACACCTTC
CASSFRGTGRDGYTF
>.|TRBV4-1|TRBJ1-3|TRBD1
TGCGCCAGCAGCCATAGTAGGACAGGGGGAAACACCATATATTTT
CASSHSRTGGNTIYF
>.|TRBV15|TRBJ2-5|TRBD2
TGTGCCACCAGCAGGGAAGGAAGACTAGCGGGCGGCGAGACCCAGTACTTC
CATSREGRLAGGETQYF
>once|TRBV7-2|TRBJ2-5|TRBD2
TGTGCCAGCAGCTTATGGAACGGGAGGGGGGAGACCCAGTACTTC
CASSLWNGRGETQYF
>.|TRBV4-2|TRBJ2-4|.
TGTGCCAGCAGCCAATCCAATTTGCCGGGCGGCCAAAACATTCAGTACTTC
CASSQSNLPGGQNIQYF
>.|TRBV19|TRBJ2-1|.
TGTGCCAGTAGTCCCTCATGGGACTCCTACAATGAGCAGTTCTTC
CASSPSWDSYNEQFF
>.|TRBV5-6|TRBJ2-3|TRBD1
TGTGCCAGCAGCTCATCGGGACAGGGATACACCACAGATACGCAGTATTTT
CASSSSGQGYTTDTQYF
>.|TRBV6-6|TRBJ2-1|.
TGTGCCAGCCTTAACTCGGCGGGGCCCTACACTGAGCAGTTCTTC
CASLNSAGPYTEQFF
>.|TRBV7-2|TRBJ2-1|TRBD2
TGTGCCAGCAGCCCGACTAGCGGATCCTACAATGAGCAGTTCTTC
CASSPTSGSYNEQFF
>.|TRBV19|TRBJ2-1|.
TGTGCCAGTAGTATTCCGGGGGGCAGCTACAATGAGCAGTTCTTC
CASSIPGGSYNEQFF
>.|TRBV18|TRBJ2-5|.
TGTGCCAGCTCACTCCCCGGGACTCGAAAGACCCAGTACTTC
CASSLPGTRKTQYF